These 5 T cell receptor beta chains were sequenced from one sample in a study of T cells in Graves' hyperthyroidism and ophthalmopathy. Amplified regions were TCR beta CDR3 sequences from RNA transcripts. HTBI primers were the set used in a first-round RT-PCR of the TCR CDR3. TCRdb processed the multiplex PCR reads anew with MiXCR; each CDR3 protein has one entry. The sample holds under 350,000 distinct CDR3 sequences, around 15% seen once. Sequencing was performed on blood. These receptors were obtained from a middle-aged woman with Graves' hyperthyroidism.

In this sample, this clonotype turned up a few times. The chain has TRBV27 and TRBJ2-2; maybe TRBD2 (6 bases). V lost 6 bases, J lost 1 base, and 21 bases lay in between. Germline V gene data show CDR1 as MNHEY and CDR2 as SMNVEV (reference sequence). The CDR3 is 18 residues long. The CDR3 region is CASSQKNIGTWNTGELFF. For the CDR3, the DNA is TGTGCCAGCAGCCAAAAAAACATCGGGACTTGGAACACCGGGGAGCTGTTTTTT.

In this sample, this clonotype turned up many times. The chain carries TRBV29-1 and TRBJ2-5, with 9 positions matching TRBD1. The germline gives CDR1 SQVTM, CDR2 ANQGSEA. V shed 7 bases, J shed 3 bases, and the junction held 3 bases outside the gene matches. There are 12 residues in the CDR3. The DNA of the CDR3 is TGCAGCGCCCGGACAGGGGAAGAGACCCAGTACTTC. The encoded protein is CSARTGEETQYF.

This clonotype was seen at least ten times. The rearrangement links TRBV4-1 to TRBJ2-5; D ambiguous. Germline CDR1 is MGHRA and CDR2 is YSYEKL. The V gene lost 5 bases and the J gene lost 2 bases, with 9 bases spanning the gap. This CDR3 has 13 amino acids. The CDR3 nucleotides are TGCGCCAGCAGCTCGCCCGATCAAGAGACCCAGTACTTC. Amino acids: CASSSPDQETQYF.

This clonotype was seen at least ten times. V usage is TRBV5-6 and J usage is TRBJ2-7, with 13 bases identical to TRBD2. CDR3 length equals 15 residues. Per germline, CDR1 SGHDT and CDR2 YYEEEE. Trimming at V came to 3 bases and at J to 4 bases, leaving 4 bases not matched to a gene. The CDR3 DNA sequence: TGTGCCAGCAGCTGGTCACTAGCGGGAGGGTACGAGCAGTACTTC. Translation: CASSWSLAGGYEQYF.

In its sample, this clonotype was seen a few times. A read error may be the cause here, since a much bigger clone is one base away. The chain joins TRBV2 to TRBJ1-5, with D possibly TRBD1 on 6 matching bases. Germline lookup yields CDR1 SNHLY and CDR2 FYNNEI. The V gene lost 6 bases and the J gene lost 7 bases, with 13 bases spanning the gap. The CDR3 totals 13 residues. The CDR3 DNA follows: TGTGCCAGCAGACAGGGTCAAATGCAGCCCCAGCATTTT. Its protein product is CASRQGQMQPQHF. Drawing the rest from reference TRBV2 and TRBJ1-5, the complete variable domain is EPEVTQTPSHQVTQMGQEVILRCVPISNHLYFYWYRQILGQKVEFLVSFYNNEISEKSEIFDDQFSVERPDGSNFTLKIRSTKLEDSAMYFCASRQGQMQPQHFGDGTRLSIL.